These 17 T cell receptor beta chains were sequenced from one sample in a study of blood T cell repertoires in COVID-19. The table came from immunoSEQ multiplex PCR; TCRdb's copy has only in-frame clones and leaves some out. This table has 130,000 or so clones, more than 70% appearing once. The sample was peripheral blood. All receptors come from a man older than 75 with active or convalescent COVID-19.

This chain joins TRBV5-6 and TRBJ1-4; perhaps TRBD1 as D (5 bases). CDR1 and CDR2 from the germline V gene are SGHDT and YYEEEE. The CDR3 spans 14 residues. Trimming cost V 7 bases and J 6 bases, with 16 bases left between them. CDR3: CASGAGWGDEKLFF. As DNA, the CDR3 is TGTGCCAGCGGTGCAGGGTGGGGGGATGAAAAACTGTTTTTT. Full variable domain (rest looked up from reference TRBV5-6 and TRBJ1-4): DAGVTQSPTHLIKTRGQQVTLRCSPKSGHDTVSWYQQALGQGPQFIFQYYEEEERQRGNFPDRFSGHQFPNYSSELNVNALLLGDSALYLCASGAGWGDEKLFFGSGTQLSVL.

This chain uses TRBV7-8 with TRBJ2-6; 7 bases are shared with TRBD2. With 4 bases clipped from V and 2 bases from J, the junction kept 2 bases outside the gene matches. The CDR3 is made up of 15 amino acids. Germline V gives CDR1 SGHVS, CDR2 FQNEAQ. CDR3: CASSYRGAGANVLTF. The DNA of the CDR3 is TGTGCCAGCAGCTACCGGGGGGCTGGGGCCAACGTCCTGACTTTC.

This clone was counted a few times. This sequence joins TRBV7-2 and TRBJ1-3, with D hard to call. Deletions cut 4 bases from V and 9 bases from J, with 10 bases between. The germline V gene encodes CDR1 SGHTA and CDR2 FQGNSA. The CDR3 is 12 amino acids. The CDR3 is CASSYDSRTIYF. The CDR3 region has the DNA TGTGCCAGCAGCTATGATAGCCGCACCATATATTTT.

J is TRBJ2-3 and V is TRBV27, with D perhaps TRBD1 (6 bases). Germline V lookup: CDR1 MNHEY, CDR2 SMNVEV (reference sequence). V was cut by 7 bases and J by 6 bases, with 14 bases left in between. CDR3 length: 13 residues. In DNA form, the CDR3 reads TGTGCCAGCAAACTTACAGGGACCGATACGCAGTATTTT. Translation: CASKLTGTDTQYF.

The chain uses TRBV10-3 and TRBJ2-1, with 11 bases lining up with TRBD2. The V gene end was trimmed by 4 bases and the J gene end by 9 bases; junction bases not matched to a gene: 5. The CDR3 spans 14 residues. Per the germline V gene, CDR1 is ENHRY and CDR2 is SYGVKD. CDR3 residues: CAISALAGDGEQFF. CDR3 DNA: TGTGCCATCAGTGCACTAGCGGGGGACGGTGAGCAGTTCTTC.

Points on this clone: The sample contains more than one DNA sequence encoding this CDR3. The V and J genes are TRBV5-1 and TRBJ1-1, with D perhaps TRBD1 (5 bases). Trimming shortened V by 2 bases and J by 1 base, and 9 bases separated the two germline ends. In germline, CDR1 is SGHRS, CDR2 YFSETQ. CDR3 length equals 14 residues. The CDR3 protein is CASSFDGGNTEAFF. CDR3 nucleotide sequence: TGCGCCAGCAGCTTTGACGGGGGGAACACTGAAGCTTTCTTT. Supplemented by reference TRBV5-1 and TRBJ1-1, the full variable domain reads KAGVTQTPRYLIKTRGQQVTLSCSPISGHRSVSWYQQTPGQGLQFLFEYFSETQRNKGNFPGRFSGRQFSNSRSEMNVSTLELGDSALYLCASSFDGGNTEAFFGQGTRLTVV.

The chain uses TRBV2 and TRBJ1-4, with unresolved D. The CDR3 has 16 residues. V lost 2 bases and J 0 bases, leaving 10 bases between the germline ends. The V gene's germline CDR1 is SNHLY and CDR2 FYNNEI. The DNA for the CDR3 is TGTGCCAGCAGTGAATGGGCTATTGCAACTAATGAAAAACTGTTTTTT. Translating it yields CASSEWAIATNEKLFF.

The rearrangement links TRBV6-1 to TRBJ1-1; a possible D gene is TRBD1 (5 bases). V lost 0 bases, J lost 8 bases, and 10 bases lay in between. The CDR3 is 13 residues long. Germline V CDR1 and CDR2: MNHNS, SASEGT. The CDR3 bases are TGTGCCAGCAGTGAAGCACCGAACAGGGAAGCTTTCTTT. Translation gives CASSEAPNREAFF.

The chain is built from TRBV3-1 (or the pseudogene TRBV3-2) and TRBJ1-1, with TRBD1 matching 10 bases. V dropped 4 bases and J dropped 2; count of bases not matched to a gene: 7. The CDR3 covers 16 residues. Germline V gene data show CDR1 as LGHDT and CDR2 as YNNKEL (reference sequence). CDR3 nucleotide sequence: TGTGCCAGCAGCCCCGGGACAGGGGAAGAAAACACTGAAGCTTTCTTT. It codes for CASSPGTGEENTEAFF.

The chain employs TRBV21-1 and TRBJ2-1; TRBD1 was called by the table and not checked on the DNA. TRBV21-1 is a pseudogene locus. There are 14 residues in the CDR3. CDR3 DNA sequence: TGTGCCAGCAGCGACCCGACAGGGAGGAATGAGCAGTTCTTC. Protein product: CASSDPTGRNEQFF.

The chain is built from TRBV28 and TRBJ2-7; D possibly corresponds to TRBD1 (7 bases). CDR1 MDHEN and CDR2 SYDVKM come from the germline V gene. Trimming pared 2 bases from V and 3 bases from J, leaving 14 bases between. The length of the CDR3 is 15 residues. In DNA form, the CDR3 reads TGTGCCAGCAGTTTAAGGGCAGGGGGAGGCTACGAGCAGTACTTC. As protein: CASSLRAGGGYEQYF.

This clone showed up just once. One junction end disagrees with the germline gene, perhaps due to a read error. This chain links TRBV4-3 with TRBJ2-1, with TRBD2 matching 7 bases. The CDR3 is made up of 13 amino acids. CDR1 and CDR2 from the germline V gene are LGHNA and YSLEER. CDR3 DNA sequence: TGCGCCAGCAGCCAAGACGAGCGGGGCCTCAGGGTCTTC. It encodes CASSQDERGLRVF.

The chain uses TRBV19 and TRBJ1-5; D uncertain. This CDR3 is built from 13 residues. Per germline, CDR1 LNHDA and CDR2 SQIVND (reference sequence). V shed 5 bases and J shed 5 bases, with 10 bases lying between them. The CDR3 spells CASSFDGYQPQHF. The CDR3 DNA sequence: TGTGCCAGTAGTTTCGACGGGTATCAGCCCCAGCATTTT.

The CDR3 DNA reads as TGTGCCAGCAGCCCCCATTACCAGAGGGAGCTGTTTTTT. This encodes CASSPHYQRELFF. The V gene is TRBV11-2, the J gene TRBJ2-2; D ambiguous. V lost 5 bases, J lost 9 bases, and 13 bases lay in between. CDR1 and CDR2 (germline): SGHAT, FQNNGV. CDR3 length: 13 residues. The complete variable domain, with remaining parts taken from reference TRBV11-2 and TRBJ2-2, reads EAGVAQSPRYKIIEKRQSVAFWCNPISGHATLYWYQQILGQGPKLLIQFQNNGVVDDSQLPKDRFSAERLKGVDSTLKIQPAKLEDSAVYLCASSPHYQRELFFGEGSRLTVL.

The chain carries TRBV6-1 and TRBJ1-5, with D unresolved. The V and J ends lost 2 bases and 0 bases respectively, with 11 bases between them. This CDR3 region has 16 residues. In germline, CDR1 is MNHNS, CDR2 SASEGT. The CDR3 nucleotides read TGTGCCAGCAGTGAAAACAGCTATTATAGCAATCAGCCCCAGCATTTT. The encoded protein is CASSENSYYSNQPQHF.

This chain uses TRBV2 with TRBJ1-5; D remains ambiguous. From germline, CDR1 is SNHLY and CDR2 FYNNEI. This CDR3 is built from 13 residues. The germline V and J ends were trimmed by 4 bases and 4 bases, with 8 bases remaining between them. CDR3 region: CASSGSTNQPQHF. Written as DNA, the CDR3 is TGTGCCAGCAGTGGGTCAACTAATCAGCCCCAGCATTTT.

This rearrangement joins TRBV6-6 to TRBJ2-7, with D perhaps matching TRBD2 (5 bases). Germline V gives CDR1 MNHNY, CDR2 SVGAGI (reference sequence). V lost 7 bases, J lost 2 bases, and 12 bases lay in between. The CDR3 contains 13 residues. The CDR3 loop is CASNPSYPYEQYF. The CDR3 DNA sequence: TGTGCCAGCAACCCTAGCTACCCCTACGAGCAGTACTTC.